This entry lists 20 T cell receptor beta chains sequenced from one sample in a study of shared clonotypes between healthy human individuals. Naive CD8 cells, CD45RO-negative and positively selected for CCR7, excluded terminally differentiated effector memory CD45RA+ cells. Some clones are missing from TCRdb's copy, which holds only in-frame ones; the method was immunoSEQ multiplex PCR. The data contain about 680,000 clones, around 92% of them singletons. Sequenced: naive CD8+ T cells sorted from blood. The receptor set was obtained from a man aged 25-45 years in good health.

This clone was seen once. The CDR3 nucleotides read TGTGCCAGTAGTATTCTGGGACAGCCTCAGCCCCAGCATTTT. This translates into CASSILGQPQPQHF. The rearrangement uses TRBV19 and TRBJ1-5, with 7 bases that match TRBD1. V dropped 3 bases and J dropped 6; count of bases not matched to a gene: 5. Germline CDR1 LNHDA, CDR2 SQIVND (reference sequence). CDR3 length: 14 amino acids.

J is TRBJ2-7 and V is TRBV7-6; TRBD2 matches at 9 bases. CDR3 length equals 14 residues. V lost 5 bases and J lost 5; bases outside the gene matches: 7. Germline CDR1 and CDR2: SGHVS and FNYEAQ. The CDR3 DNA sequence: TGTGCCAGCAGCCTTAGCGGGAGTAACGACGAGCAGTACTTC. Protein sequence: CASSLSGSNDEQYF.

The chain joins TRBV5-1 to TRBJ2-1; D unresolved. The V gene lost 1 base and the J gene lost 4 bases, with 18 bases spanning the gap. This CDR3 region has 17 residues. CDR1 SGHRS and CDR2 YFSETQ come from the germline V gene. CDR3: CASSLSFTVNTYNEQFF. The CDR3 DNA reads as TGCGCCAGCAGCTTGAGTTTTACGGTAAACACTTACAATGAGCAGTTCTTC. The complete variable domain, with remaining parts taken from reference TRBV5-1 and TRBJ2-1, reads KAGVTQTPRYLIKTRGQQVTLSCSPISGHRSVSWYQQTPGQGLQFLFEYFSETQRNKGNFPGRFSGRQFSNSRSEMNVSTLELGDSALYLCASSLSFTVNTYNEQFFGPGTRLTVL.

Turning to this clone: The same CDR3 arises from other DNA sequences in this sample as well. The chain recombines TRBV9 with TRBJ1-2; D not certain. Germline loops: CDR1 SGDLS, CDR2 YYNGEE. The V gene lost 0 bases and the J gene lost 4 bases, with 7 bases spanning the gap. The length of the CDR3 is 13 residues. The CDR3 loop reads CASSVARGYGYTF. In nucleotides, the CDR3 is TGTGCCAGCAGCGTAGCCCGGGGCTATGGCTACACCTTC.

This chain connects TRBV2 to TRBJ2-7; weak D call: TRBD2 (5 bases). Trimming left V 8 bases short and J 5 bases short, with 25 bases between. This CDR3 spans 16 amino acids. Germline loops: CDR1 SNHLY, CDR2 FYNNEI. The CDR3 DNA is TGTGCCAGCTACCGGGAAGGCAGCTATGCTCCTGACGAGCAGTACTTC. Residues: CASYREGSYAPDEQYF.

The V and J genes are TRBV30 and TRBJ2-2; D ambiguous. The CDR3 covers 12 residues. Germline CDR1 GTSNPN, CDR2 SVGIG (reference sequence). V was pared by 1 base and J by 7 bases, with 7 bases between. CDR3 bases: TGTGCCTGGAGTGGACGAGACGGGGAGCTGTTTTTT. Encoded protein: CAWSGRDGELFF.

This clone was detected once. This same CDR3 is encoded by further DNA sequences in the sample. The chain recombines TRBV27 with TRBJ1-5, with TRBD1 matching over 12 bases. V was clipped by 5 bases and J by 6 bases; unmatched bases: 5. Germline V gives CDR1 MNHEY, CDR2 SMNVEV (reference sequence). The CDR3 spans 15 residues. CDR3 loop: CASSPGTGGRQPQHF. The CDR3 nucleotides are TGTGCCAGCAGTCCCGGGACAGGGGGCCGTCAGCCCCAGCATTTT.

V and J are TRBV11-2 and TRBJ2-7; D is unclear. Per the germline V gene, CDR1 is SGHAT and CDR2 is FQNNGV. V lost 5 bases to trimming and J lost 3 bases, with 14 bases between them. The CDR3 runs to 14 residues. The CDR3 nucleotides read TGTGCCAGCAGCCTTACACGGAACGGCTACGAGCAGTACTTC. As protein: CASSLTRNGYEQYF.

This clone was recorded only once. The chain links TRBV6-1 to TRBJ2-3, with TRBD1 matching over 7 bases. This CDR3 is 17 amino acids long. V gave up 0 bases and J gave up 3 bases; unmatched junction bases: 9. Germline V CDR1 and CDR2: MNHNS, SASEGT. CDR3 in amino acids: CASSEADPGTETDTQYF. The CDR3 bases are TGTGCCAGCAGTGAAGCGGATCCCGGGACAGAGACAGATACGCAGTATTTT.

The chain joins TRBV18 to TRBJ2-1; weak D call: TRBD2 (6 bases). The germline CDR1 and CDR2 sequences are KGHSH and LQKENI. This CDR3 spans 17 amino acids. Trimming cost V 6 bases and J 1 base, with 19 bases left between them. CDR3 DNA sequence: TGTGCCAGCTCTCCGGTGGGGAGGTATGGGTCCTACAATGAGCAGTTCTTC. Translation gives CASSPVGRYGSYNEQFF.

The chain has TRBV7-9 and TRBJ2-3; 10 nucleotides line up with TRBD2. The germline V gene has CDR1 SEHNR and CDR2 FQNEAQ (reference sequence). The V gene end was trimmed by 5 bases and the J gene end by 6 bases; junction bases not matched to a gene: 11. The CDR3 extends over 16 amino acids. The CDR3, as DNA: TGTGCCAGCAGCACTCCACTAGCGGGAAGGCTCGATACGCAGTATTTT. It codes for CASSTPLAGRLDTQYF.

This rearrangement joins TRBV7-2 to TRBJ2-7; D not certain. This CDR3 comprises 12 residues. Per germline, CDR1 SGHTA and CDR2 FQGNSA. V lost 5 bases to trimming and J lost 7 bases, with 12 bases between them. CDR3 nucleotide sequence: TGTGCCAGCAGCCCCCCTAGTTGGGAGCAGTACTTC. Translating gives CASSPPSWEQYF.

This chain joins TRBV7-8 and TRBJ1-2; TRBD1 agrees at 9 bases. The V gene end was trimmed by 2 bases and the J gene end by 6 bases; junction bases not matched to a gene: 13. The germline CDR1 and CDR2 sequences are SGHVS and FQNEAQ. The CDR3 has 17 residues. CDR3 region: CASSLTTGQGILHGYTF. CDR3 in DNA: TGTGCCAGCAGCTTAACAACCGGACAGGGGATCCTTCATGGCTACACCTTC.

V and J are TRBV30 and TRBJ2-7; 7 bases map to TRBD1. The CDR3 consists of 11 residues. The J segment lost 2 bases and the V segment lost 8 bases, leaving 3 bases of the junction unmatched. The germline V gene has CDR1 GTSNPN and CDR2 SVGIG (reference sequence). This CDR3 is CAGTATYEQYF. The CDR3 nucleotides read TGTGCCGGGACAGCGACCTACGAGCAGTACTTC.

CDR3 sequence reads: CASSFGLAGTYEQYF. CDR3 bases: TGTGCCAGCAGCTTCGGGCTAGCGGGTACCTACGAGCAGTACTTC. V is TRBV11-2 and J is TRBJ2-7; 8 nucleotides align to TRBD2. Germline-derived CDR1 and CDR2 are SGHAT and FQNNGV. V trimming: 3 bases; J trimming: 2 bases; junction bases outside the gene matches: 6. The CDR3 has 15 residues.

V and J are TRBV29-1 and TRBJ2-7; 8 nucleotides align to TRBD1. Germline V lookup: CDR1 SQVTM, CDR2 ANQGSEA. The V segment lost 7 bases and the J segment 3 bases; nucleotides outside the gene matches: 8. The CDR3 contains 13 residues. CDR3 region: CSAETGGGYEQYF. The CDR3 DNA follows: TGCAGCGCGGAAACAGGGGGAGGCTACGAGCAGTACTTC.

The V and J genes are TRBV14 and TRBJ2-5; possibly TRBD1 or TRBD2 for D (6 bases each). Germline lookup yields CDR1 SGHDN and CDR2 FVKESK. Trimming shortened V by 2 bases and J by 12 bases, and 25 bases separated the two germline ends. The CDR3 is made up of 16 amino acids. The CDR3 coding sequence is TGTGCCAGCAGCCAATCCCGGGGGCAAGGGCCTCACAGGAAGTACTTC. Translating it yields CASSQSRGQGPHRKYF.

The CDR3 sequence is CASSLVEQDTQYF. CDR3 DNA sequence: TGTGCCAGCAGCTTAGTTGAACAGGATACGCAGTATTTT. J is TRBJ2-3 and V is TRBV11-1; D unresolved. The CDR3 sequence is 13 residues long. V lost 1 base, J lost 6 bases, and 8 bases lay in between. Germline values: CDR1 SGHAT, CDR2 FQDESV (reference sequence).

Here the CDR3 DNA reads TGTGCCAGCAGCGCCAGCGGGAGAGTAGGCGACGAGCAGTACTTC. Encoded protein: CASSASGRVGDEQYF. V is TRBV9 and J is TRBJ2-7, with TRBD2 identical over 8 bases. The CDR3 consists of 15 residues. Losses at the gene ends were 3 bases for V and 5 bases for J; bases not matched to a gene: 10. CDR1 is SGDLS and CDR2 is YYNGEE in the germline V gene. Using reference TRBV9 and TRBJ2-7 for the parts outside the CDR3, the full variable domain is DSGVTQTPKHLITATGQRVTLRCSPRSGDLSVYWYQQSLDQGLQFLIQYYNGEERAKGNILERFSAQQFPDLHSELNLSSLELGDSALYFCASSASGRVGDEQYFGPGTRLTVT.

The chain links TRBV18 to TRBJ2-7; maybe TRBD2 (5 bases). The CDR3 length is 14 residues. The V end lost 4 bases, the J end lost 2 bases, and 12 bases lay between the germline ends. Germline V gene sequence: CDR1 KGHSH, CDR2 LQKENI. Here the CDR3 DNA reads TGTGCCAGCTCACGAGACCCAGCGGCCTACGAGCAGTACTTC. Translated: CASSRDPAAYEQYF.